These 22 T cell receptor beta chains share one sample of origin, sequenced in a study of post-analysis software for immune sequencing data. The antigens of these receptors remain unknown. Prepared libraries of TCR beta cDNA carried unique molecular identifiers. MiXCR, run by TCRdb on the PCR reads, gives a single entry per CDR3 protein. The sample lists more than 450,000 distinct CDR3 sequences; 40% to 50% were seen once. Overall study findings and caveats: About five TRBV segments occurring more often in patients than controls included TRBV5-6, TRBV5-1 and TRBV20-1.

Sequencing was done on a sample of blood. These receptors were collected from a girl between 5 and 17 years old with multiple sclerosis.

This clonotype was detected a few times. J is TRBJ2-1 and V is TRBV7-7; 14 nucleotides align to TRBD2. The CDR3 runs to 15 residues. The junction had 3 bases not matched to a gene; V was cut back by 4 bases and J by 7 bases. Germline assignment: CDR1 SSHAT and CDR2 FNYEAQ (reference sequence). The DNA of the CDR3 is TGTGCCAGCAGCTCGACTAGCGGGGGGGGGAATGAGCAGTTCTTC. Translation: CASSSTSGGGNEQFF.

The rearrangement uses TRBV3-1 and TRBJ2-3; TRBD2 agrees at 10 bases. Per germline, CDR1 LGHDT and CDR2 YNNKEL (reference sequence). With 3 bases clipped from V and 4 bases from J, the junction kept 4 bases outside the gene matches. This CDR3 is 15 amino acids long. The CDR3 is CASSQRTSGADTQYF. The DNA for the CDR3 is TGTGCCAGCAGCCAGCGGACTAGCGGCGCAGATACGCAGTATTTT.

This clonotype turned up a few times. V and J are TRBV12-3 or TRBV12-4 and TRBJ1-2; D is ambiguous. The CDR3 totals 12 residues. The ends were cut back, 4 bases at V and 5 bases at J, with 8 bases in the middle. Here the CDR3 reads CASSSAGYGYTF. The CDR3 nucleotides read TGTGCCAGCAGTTCTGCCGGGTATGGCTACACCTTC.

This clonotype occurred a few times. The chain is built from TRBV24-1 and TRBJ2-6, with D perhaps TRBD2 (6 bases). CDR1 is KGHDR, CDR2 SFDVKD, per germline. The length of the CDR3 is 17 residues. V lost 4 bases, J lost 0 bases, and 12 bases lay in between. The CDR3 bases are TGTGCCACCAGTGAGCCGGAGGGCAGCTCTGGGGCCAACGTCCTGACTTTC. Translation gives CATSEPEGSSGANVLTF.

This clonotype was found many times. CDR3 DNA: TGCAGCGTTGGGCAGACCCAAGAGACCCAGTACTTC. This gives the protein CSVGQTQETQYF. The rearrangement uses TRBV29-1 and TRBJ2-5; no firm D call. Germline CDR1 SQVTM, CDR2 ANQGSEA. CDR3 length equals 12 residues. V lost 4 bases to trimming and J lost 1 base, with 7 bases between them.

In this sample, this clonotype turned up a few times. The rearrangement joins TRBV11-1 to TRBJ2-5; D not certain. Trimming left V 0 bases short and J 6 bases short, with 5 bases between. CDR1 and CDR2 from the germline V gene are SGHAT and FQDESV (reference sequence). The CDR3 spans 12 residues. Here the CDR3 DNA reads TGTGCCAGCAGCTTAGCGCGAAAGACCCAGTACTTC. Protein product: CASSLARKTQYF.

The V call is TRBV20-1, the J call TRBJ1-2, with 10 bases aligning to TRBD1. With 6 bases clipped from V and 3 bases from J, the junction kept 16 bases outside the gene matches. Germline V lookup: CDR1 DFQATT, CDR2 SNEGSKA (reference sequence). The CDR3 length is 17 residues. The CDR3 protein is CSAPTTGGFGSDYGYTF. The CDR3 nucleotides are TGCAGTGCCCCGACGACAGGGGGCTTTGGGAGCGACTATGGCTACACCTTC.

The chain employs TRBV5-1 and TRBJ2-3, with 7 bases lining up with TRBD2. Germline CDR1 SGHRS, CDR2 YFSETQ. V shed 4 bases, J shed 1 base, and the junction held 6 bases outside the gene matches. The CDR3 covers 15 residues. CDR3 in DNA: TGCGCCAGCAGCCCGGGGGGTCTCGGCACAGATACGCAGTATTTT. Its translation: CASSPGGLGTDTQYF.

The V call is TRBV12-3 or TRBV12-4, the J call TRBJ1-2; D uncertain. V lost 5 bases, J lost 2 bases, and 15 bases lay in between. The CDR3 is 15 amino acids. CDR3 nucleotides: TGTGCCAGCAGTCCCCTCAGGCAGGCAAACTATGGCTACACCTTC. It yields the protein CASSPLRQANYGYTF.

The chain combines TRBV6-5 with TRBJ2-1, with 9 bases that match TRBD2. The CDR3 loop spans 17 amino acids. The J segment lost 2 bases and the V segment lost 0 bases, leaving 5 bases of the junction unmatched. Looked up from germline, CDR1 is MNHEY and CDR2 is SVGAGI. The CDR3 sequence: CASSYSMPSGAYNEQFF. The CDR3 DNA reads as TGTGCCAGCAGTTACTCGATGCCTAGCGGGGCCTACAATGAGCAGTTCTTC.

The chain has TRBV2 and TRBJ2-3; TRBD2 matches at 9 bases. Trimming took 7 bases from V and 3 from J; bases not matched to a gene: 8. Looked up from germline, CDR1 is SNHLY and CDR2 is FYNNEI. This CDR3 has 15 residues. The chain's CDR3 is CASTLSGGPTDTQYF. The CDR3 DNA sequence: TGTGCCAGCACCTTAAGCGGGGGGCCGACAGATACGCAGTATTTT.

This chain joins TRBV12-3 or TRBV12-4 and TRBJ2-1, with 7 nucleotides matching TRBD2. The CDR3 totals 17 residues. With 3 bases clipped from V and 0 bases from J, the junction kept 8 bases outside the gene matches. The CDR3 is CASSLVFGGSSYNEQFF. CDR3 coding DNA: TGTGCCAGCAGTTTGGTCTTCGGGGGGAGCTCCTACAATGAGCAGTTCTTC.

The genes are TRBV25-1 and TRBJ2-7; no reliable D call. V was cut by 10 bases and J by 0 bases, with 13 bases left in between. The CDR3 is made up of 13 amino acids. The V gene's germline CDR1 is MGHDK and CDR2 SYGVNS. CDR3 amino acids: CATLDSYSYEQYF. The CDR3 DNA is TGTGCCACCCTAGACTCATACTCCTACGAGCAGTACTTC.

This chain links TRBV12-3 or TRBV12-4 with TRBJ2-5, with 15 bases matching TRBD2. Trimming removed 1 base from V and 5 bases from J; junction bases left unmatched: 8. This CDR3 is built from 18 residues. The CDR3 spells CASSLGTSGRAFGETQYF. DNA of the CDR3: TGTGCCAGCAGTTTAGGGACTAGCGGGAGGGCCTTTGGTGAGACCCAGTACTTC.

In DNA, the CDR3 is TGTGCCAGCAGCTTAGGGACAGGGGAAGTAAATGAGCAGTTCTTC. Translation: CASSLGTGEVNEQFF. The chain uses TRBV7-9 and TRBJ2-1; 9 bases map to TRBD1. Trimming removed 1 base from V and 7 bases from J; junction bases left unmatched: 5. Looked up from germline, CDR1 is SEHNR and CDR2 is FQNEAQ (reference sequence). This CDR3 spans 15 amino acids.

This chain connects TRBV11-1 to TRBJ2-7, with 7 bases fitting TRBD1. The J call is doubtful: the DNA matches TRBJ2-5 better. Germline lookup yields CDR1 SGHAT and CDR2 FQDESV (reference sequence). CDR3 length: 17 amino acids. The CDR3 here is CASSALVATGWVRTQYF. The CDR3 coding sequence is TGTGCCAGCAGCGCGTTGGTGGCGACAGGGTGGGTTCGGACCCAGTACTTC.

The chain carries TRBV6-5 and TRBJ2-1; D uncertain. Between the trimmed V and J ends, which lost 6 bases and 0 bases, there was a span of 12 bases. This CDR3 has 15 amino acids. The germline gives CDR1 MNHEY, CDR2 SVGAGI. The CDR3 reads CASSAYLSSYNEQFF. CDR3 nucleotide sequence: TGTGCCAGCAGCGCGTACTTAAGCTCCTACAATGAGCAGTTCTTC.

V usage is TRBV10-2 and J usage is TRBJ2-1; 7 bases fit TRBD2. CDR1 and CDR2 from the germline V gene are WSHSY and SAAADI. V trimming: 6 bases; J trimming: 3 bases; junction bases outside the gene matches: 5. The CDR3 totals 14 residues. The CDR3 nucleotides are TGCGCCAGCAGGGATCGCGGGAGCTACAATGAGCAGTTCTTC. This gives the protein CASRDRGSYNEQFF.

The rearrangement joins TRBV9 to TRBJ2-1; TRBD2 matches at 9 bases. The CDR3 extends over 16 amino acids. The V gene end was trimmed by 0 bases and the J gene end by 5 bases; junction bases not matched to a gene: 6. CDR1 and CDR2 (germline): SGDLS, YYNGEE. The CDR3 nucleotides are TGTGCCAGCAGCGTAGTCGGTAGCGGGGGCCACAATGAGCAGTTCTTC. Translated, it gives CASSVVGSGGHNEQFF.

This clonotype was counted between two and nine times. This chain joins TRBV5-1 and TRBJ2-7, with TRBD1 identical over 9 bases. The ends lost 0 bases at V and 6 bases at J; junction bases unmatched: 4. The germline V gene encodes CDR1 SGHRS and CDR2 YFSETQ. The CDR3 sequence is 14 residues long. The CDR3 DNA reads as TGCGCCAGCAGCTTGGATGACAGGGGGAGCGAGCAGTACTTC. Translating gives CASSLDDRGSEQYF. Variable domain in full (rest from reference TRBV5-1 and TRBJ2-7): KAGVTQTPRYLIKTRGQQVTLSCSPISGHRSVSWYQQTPGQGLQFLFEYFSETQRNKGNFPGRFSGRQFSNSRSEMNVSTLELGDSALYLCASSLDDRGSEQYFGPGTRLTVT.

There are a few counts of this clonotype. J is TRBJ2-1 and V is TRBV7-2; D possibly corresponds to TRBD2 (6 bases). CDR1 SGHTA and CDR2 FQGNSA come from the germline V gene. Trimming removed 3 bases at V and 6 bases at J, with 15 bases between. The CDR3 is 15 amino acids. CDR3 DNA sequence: TGTGCCAGCAGCTTGGACTACGACCCAGTCAATGAGCAGTTCTTC. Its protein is CASSLDYDPVNEQFF.

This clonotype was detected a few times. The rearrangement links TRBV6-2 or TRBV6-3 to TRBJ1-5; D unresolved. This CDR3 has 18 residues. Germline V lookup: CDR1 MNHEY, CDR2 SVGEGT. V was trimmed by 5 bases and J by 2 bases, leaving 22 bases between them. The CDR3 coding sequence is TGTGCCAGCAGTCACCGGGCGGGTTCCATCGGAGGCAATCAGCCCCAGCATTTT. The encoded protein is CASSHRAGSIGGNQPQHF.